The entry that follows covers one TCR beta chain sequence. This specimen comes from a study of blood T cell repertoires in COVID-19. Study in general: Sites in the United States, Italy and Spain provided acute and convalescent COVID-19 samples. PBMCs, B-cell-depleted T cells, or T cells provided the cDNA or gDNA that made up the material.

Generated by immunoSEQ multiplex PCR, the TCRdb table keeps only in-frame clones and is missing some. The repertoire holds about 260,000 clones, with over 80% as singletons. Germline CDR1 and CDR2: SGHDT and YYEEEE. This CDR3 has 15 amino acids. V trimming: 5 bases; J trimming: 0 bases; junction bases outside the gene matches: 8. This TCR came from a woman in her forties who had recovered from COVID-19. The rearrangement joins TRBV5-6 to TRBJ2-7; TRBD2 matches at 7 bases. Sample: peripheral blood. CDR3 loop: CASRSRGLSSYEQYF. CDR3 nucleotide sequence: TGTGCCAGCAGGTCGCGGGGGTTAAGCTCCTACGAGCAGTACTTC.